The rows below give T cell receptor beta chains drawn from one sample of a study of T cell responses to AZD1222 COVID-19 vaccine. TCRdb's copy holds only in-frame clones and misses some; the assay was immunoSEQ multiplex PCR. Among approximately 180,000 clones listed, approximately 90% were seen once. The source material was peripheral blood, sampled on day 0 of AZD1222 vaccination. The receptors derive from an adult in good health. CDR3s include the opening cysteine and the closing phenylalanine or tryptophan. Each record gives: clone size, D gene, V gene, J gene, CDR3 DNA, CDR3 protein. D genes are given only for firm matches. Some rows mark clone size as missing; the rest say once, few, many or name a class of expanded clone.

size: NA; D: TRBD1; V: TRBV27; J: TRBJ1-2; DNA: TGTGCCAGCAGTTTATCATTTGGACAGGGTGCCCCGAACTATGGCTACACCTTC; CDR3: CASSLSFGQGAPNYGYTF
size: NA; D: NA; V: TRBV4-3; J: TRBJ1-1; DNA: TGCGCCAGCAGCCCGACGATGGGGGACACTGAAGCTTTCTTT; CDR3: CASSPTMGDTEAFF
size: NA; D: NA; V: TRBV7-2; J: TRBJ1-2; DNA: TGTGCCAGCAGCTTGGGGCCGTCAAACTATGGCTACACCTTC; CDR3: CASSLGPSNYGYTF
size: NA; D: NA; V: TRBV6-5; J: TRBJ2-3; DNA: TGTGCCAGCAGTTACTCAAGGTGGGCAGATACGCAGTATTTT; CDR3: CASSYSRWADTQYF
size: NA; D: NA; V: TRBV6-2/TRBV6-3; J: TRBJ1-2; DNA: TGTGCCAGCAGTCAACAGGGAGGGGGCTACACCTTC; CDR3: CASSQQGGGYTF
size: NA; D: TRBD1; V: TRBV10-1; J: TRBJ2-7; DNA: TGCGCCAGCAGCCTGACAGGGGAAGAGGGGGAGCAGTACTTC; CDR3: CASSLTGEEGEQYF
size: once; D: TRBD1; V: TRBV28; J: TRBJ1-6; DNA: TGTGCCAGCAGTTTATTGTCGGGACAGGGTTTCCATAATTCACCCCTCCACTTT; CDR3: CASSLLSGQGFHNSPLHF
size: few; D: TRBD2; V: TRBV25-1; J: TRBJ2-5; DNA: TGTGCCAGCAGTGACTTACCTAGCGGGGAATCTGCGACCCAGTACTTC; CDR3: CASSDLPSGESATQYF
size: NA; D: TRBD1; V: TRBV29-1; J: TRBJ1-1; DNA: TGCAGCGAGACACAGGGGGGAAACACTGAAGCTTTCTTT; CDR3: CSETQGGNTEAFF
size: NA; D: NA; V: TRBV6-5; J: TRBJ1-1; DNA: TGTGCCAGCGGGTATAACACTGAAGCTTTCTTT; CDR3: CASGYNTEAFF
size: once; D: TRBD1; V: TRBV9; J: TRBJ1-5; DNA: TGTGCCAGCAGCGCGACAGGGTCGGGGCAGCCCCAGCATTTT; CDR3: CASSATGSGQPQHF
size: NA; D: NA; V: TRBV19; J: TRBJ1-1; DNA: TGTGCCAGTAGTATATCCCCCCAGCCACGGTCTGAAGCTTTCTTT; CDR3: CASSISPQPRSEAFF
size: NA; D: NA; V: TRBV6-5; J: TRBJ2-7; DNA: TGTGCCAGCAGTTCGACATCCAGGGGTCCCTGGTACGAGCAGTACTTC; CDR3: CASSSTSRGPWYEQYF
size: few; D: TRBD1; V: TRBV7-2; J: TRBJ1-2; DNA: TGTGCCAGCAGCATGACAGGGGCCCTAGGGGGCTACACCTTC; CDR3: CASSMTGALGGYTF
size: NA; D: NA; V: TRBV5-5; J: TRBJ2-7; DNA: TGTGCCAGCAGCGGTGGTGGGCCGTCGAGCTCCTACGAGCAGTACTTC; CDR3: CASSGGGPSSSYEQYF
size: once; D: NA; V: TRBV27; J: TRBJ2-7; DNA: TGTGCCAGCCGGAGAGGGCCAACCTACGAGCAGTACTTC; CDR3: CASRRGPTYEQYF
size: NA; D: NA; V: TRBV10-1; J: TRBJ2-3; DNA: TGCGCCAGCAGTGAGGATTCTAGCGAGGAAATCACAGATACGCAGTATTTT; CDR3: CASSEDSSEEITDTQYF
size: NA; D: NA; V: TRBV7-9; J: TRBJ2-7; DNA: TGTGCCAGCAGCTTAGTGGCGCCCCGGGGCGAGCAGTACTTC; CDR3: CASSLVAPRGEQYF
size: NA; D: TRBD1; V: TRBV4-2; J: TRBJ1-5; DNA: TGTGCCAGCAGCCAAGAAACAGGGGGGGTTCAGCCCCAGCATTTT; CDR3: CASSQETGGVQPQHF
size: NA; D: TRBD2; V: TRBV18; J: TRBJ2-5; DNA: TGTGCCAGCGAGCGGGGGGCCCAAGAGACCCAGTACTTC; CDR3: CASERGAQETQYF
size: NA; D: TRBD1; V: TRBV7-2; J: TRBJ1-6; DNA: TGTGCCAGCAGCTTTGAGGACAGGGATAATTCACCCCTCCACTTT; CDR3: CASSFEDRDNSPLHF
size: NA; D: TRBD1; V: TRBV7-9; J: TRBJ1-4; DNA: TGTGCCAGCAGCTTAGGACAGGGGAGGGAAAAACTGTTTTTT; CDR3: CASSLGQGREKLFF
size: NA; D: NA; V: TRBV6-5; J: TRBJ1-2; DNA: TGTGCCAGCAGTTTTAGGAGGACCCTTAACTATGGCTACACCTTC; CDR3: CASSFRRTLNYGYTF
size: NA; D: NA; V: TRBV5-4; J: TRBJ1-2; DNA: TGTGCCAGCAGCCCCCGGGGTACGGACTATGGCTACACCTTC; CDR3: CASSPRGTDYGYTF
size: once; D: NA; V: TRBV15; J: TRBJ2-1; DNA: TGTGCCACCAGCGCATCCTTGGGAGAGGGGCTCAACTCCTACAATGAGCAGTTCTTC; CDR3: CATSASLGEGLNSYNEQFF
size: NA; D: NA; V: TRBV19; J: TRBJ1-4; DNA: TGTGCCAGTAGTGCTGAACTGATGGCACACCTTGCAACTAATGAAAAACTGTTTTTT; CDR3: CASSAELMAHLATNEKLFF
size: NA; D: NA; V: TRBV6-1; J: TRBJ2-2; DNA: TGTGCCAGCAGTGATCTGTGGAACACCGGGGAGCTGTTTTTT; CDR3: CASSDLWNTGELFF
size: NA; D: NA; V: TRBV7-2; J: TRBJ1-3; DNA: TGTGCCAGCAGCCAACAGTACTCTGGAAACACCATATATTTT; CDR3: CASSQQYSGNTIYF
size: NA; D: TRBD2; V: TRBV11-3; J: TRBJ2-1; DNA: TGTGCCAGCAGCCGATCCGGGACTAGCGGGGGGGCGACTGTCAATGAGCAGTTCTTC; CDR3: CASSRSGTSGGATVNEQFF
size: NA; D: TRBD1; V: TRBV11-2; J: TRBJ2-7; DNA: TGTGCCAGCAGGGGGGCTCGGGACAGGGGAATCTACGAGCAGTACTTC; CDR3: CASRGARDRGIYEQYF
size: NA; D: NA; V: TRBV27; J: TRBJ2-1; DNA: TGTGCCAGCAGTTTCGCGTCCGGGGTTTTCGACAATGAGCAGTTCTTC; CDR3: CASSFASGVFDNEQFF
size: NA; D: TRBD2; V: TRBV4-3; J: TRBJ2-5; DNA: TGCGCCAGCAGCCAAGCCCTAGCGGGGCAAGAGACCCAGTACTTC; CDR3: CASSQALAGQETQYF
size: once; D: NA; V: TRBV2; J: TRBJ1-1; DNA: TGTGCCAGCAGTGGAGACACTGAAGCTTTCTTT; CDR3: CASSGDTEAFF
size: NA; D: NA; V: TRBV21-1; J: TRBJ1-2; DNA: TGTGCCAGCAGCAAACGGCGGGGTCGACAGATATATGGCTACACCTTC; CDR3: CASSKRRGRQIYGYTF
size: NA; D: NA; V: TRBV6-2/TRBV6-3; J: TRBJ1-1; DNA: TGTGCCAGCAGCCGGGACGGGGGGGTGAACACTGAAGCTTTCTTT; CDR3: CASSRDGGVNTEAFF
size: NA; D: NA; V: TRBV7-9; J: TRBJ2-5; DNA: TGTGCCAGCAGCTTAGTCCCTCAGGGGCGCGAGACCCAGTACTTC; CDR3: CASSLVPQGRETQYF
size: NA; D: TRBD1; V: TRBV11-1; J: TRBJ2-7; DNA: TGTGCCAGCAGCTCAAGGACAGGGGGCCGCTACGAGCAGTACTTC; CDR3: CASSSRTGGRYEQYF
size: NA; D: NA; V: TRBV2; J: TRBJ1-3; DNA: TGTGCCAGCAGTGAAGACAGGGCGCTTATATATTTT; CDR3: CASSEDRALIYF
size: NA; D: NA; V: TRBV6-2/TRBV6-3; J: TRBJ1-2; DNA: TGTGCCAGCAGTTACCCGCGACACAGGGCGGTCTATGGCTACACCTTC; CDR3: CASSYPRHRAVYGYTF
size: NA; D: TRBD2; V: TRBV3-1/TRBV3-2; J: TRBJ2-7; DNA: TGTGCCAGCAGCCCGCTCGGGGGGTCCTACGAGCAGTACTTC; CDR3: CASSPLGGSYEQYF
size: NA; D: NA; V: TRBV12-3/TRBV12-4; J: TRBJ2-7; DNA: TGTGCCAGCAGCCCATCATCCTACGAGCAGTACTTC; CDR3: CASSPSSYEQYF
size: NA; D: NA; V: TRBV19; J: TRBJ1-2; DNA: TGTGCCAGTAACCCCTTGGGGGAAGGCTATGGCTACACCTTC; CDR3: CASNPLGEGYGYTF
size: NA; D: NA; V: TRBV6-6; J: TRBJ2-3; DNA: TGTGCCAGCAGCACCGGGGGCACAGATACGCAGTATTTT; CDR3: CASSTGGTDTQYF
size: NA; D: TRBD1; V: TRBV9; J: TRBJ2-7; DNA: TGTGCCAGCAGCCTCAGGACAGGGGGCGGCGAGCAGTACTTC; CDR3: CASSLRTGGGEQYF
size: NA; D: TRBD2; V: TRBV3-1/TRBV3-2; J: TRBJ2-2; DNA: TGTGCCAGCAGCCAAGGTGGTCTAGCGGCGAACACCGGGGAGCTGTTTTTT; CDR3: CASSQGGLAANTGELFF
size: NA; D: TRBD1; V: TRBV19; J: TRBJ2-7; DNA: TGTGCCAGTAGTCCGGGACAGGTCACCTACGAGCAGTACTTC; CDR3: CASSPGQVTYEQYF
size: many; D: NA; V: TRBV27; J: TRBJ2-7; DNA: TGTGCCAGCAGCGACTTGTGGCAGGGGTGGGAGCAGTACTTC; CDR3: CASSDLWQGWEQYF
size: NA; D: NA; V: TRBV7-2; J: TRBJ1-2; DNA: TGTGCCAGCAGCTTCGGGCAGGACTATGGCTACACCTTC; CDR3: CASSFGQDYGYTF
size: NA; D: TRBD2; V: TRBV10-3; J: TRBJ2-5; DNA: TGTGCCATCAGTGTGGGACAGTCTCTAGCGGGGGGCGGGGAGACCCAGTACTTC; CDR3: CAISVGQSLAGGGETQYF
size: once; D: TRBD2; V: TRBV7-9; J: TRBJ2-3; DNA: TGTGCCAGCAGCACCGGGACTAGCTTAGATACGCAGTATTTT; CDR3: CASSTGTSLDTQYF
size: NA; D: TRBD1; V: TRBV7-2; J: TRBJ1-3; DNA: TGTGCCAGCAGCTGGGACAGGACGAGCTCTGGAAACACCATATATTTT; CDR3: CASSWDRTSSGNTIYF
size: NA; D: TRBD2; V: TRBV6-5; J: TRBJ2-7; DNA: TGTGCCAGCCTTCTGCTAGCGGGGACCGAGCAGTACTTC; CDR3: CASLLLAGTEQYF
size: NA; D: TRBD1; V: TRBV2; J: TRBJ1-2; DNA: TGTGCCAGCCCGGCACAGGGGGACTATGGCTACACCTTC; CDR3: CASPAQGDYGYTF
size: NA; D: NA; V: TRBV4-2; J: TRBJ2-5; DNA: TGTGCCAGCAGCCCTCGGGGTCAAGAGACCCAGTACTTC; CDR3: CASSPRGQETQYF
size: NA; D: NA; V: TRBV7-9; J: TRBJ1-2; DNA: TGTGCCAGCAGCTTAGCCTCGATGGCAGGGGTAGGTGGCTACACCTTC; CDR3: CASSLASMAGVGGYTF
size: NA; D: NA; V: TRBV27; J: TRBJ2-1; DNA: TGTGCCAGTGGGGCCGGCGGAGGGTCCTACAATGAGCAGTTCTTC; CDR3: CASGAGGGSYNEQFF
size: NA; D: NA; V: TRBV18; J: TRBJ1-2; DNA: TGTGCCAGCTCACCACCAGGAGGGTTATATGGCTACACCTTC; CDR3: CASSPPGGLYGYTF
size: few; D: NA; V: TRBV3-1/TRBV3-2; J: TRBJ1-1; DNA: TGTGCCAGCAGCCAGGAGGCGACAGGCTTCGACACTGAAGCTTTCTTT; CDR3: CASSQEATGFDTEAFF
size: NA; D: TRBD2; V: TRBV3-1/TRBV3-2; J: TRBJ2-1; DNA: TGTGCCAGCAGCCCCGGACTAGCGGGGAACAATGAGCAGTTCTTC; CDR3: CASSPGLAGNNEQFF
size: NA; D: TRBD2; V: TRBV10-3; J: TRBJ2-5; DNA: TGTGCCAGCCGGACTAGCGGGGTGCAAGAGACCCAGTACTTC; CDR3: CASRTSGVQETQYF